These T cell receptor beta chains were read from a single sample in a study of blood T cell repertoires in COVID-19. Assay used: immunoSEQ multiplex PCR; TCRdb lists only in-frame clones, some missing. The table lists 50,000 to 70,000 clones, about 87% of them singletons, with 7.4% in the top ten. The source material was peripheral blood. The receptors here all came from a human donor with active COVID-19. The donor label of this sample is uncertain. Each CDR3 is given with its conserved first and last residue. D genes are given only for firm matches. For some rows the clone size is stated as once, few or many, or as a class when expanded; others skip it.

-	TRBV30	TRBJ1-1	TRBD1	TGTGCCTGGAGACCGGGACAGGGTTTAAGTCTGGGTGAAGCTTTCTTT	CAWRPGQGLSLGEAFF
-	TRBV7-3	TRBJ2-1	-	TGTGCCAGCAGCTTAGGCGGGGCCGGCTCCTACAATGAGCAGTTCTTC	CASSLGGAGSYNEQFF
-	TRBV9	TRBJ2-3	TRBD1	TGTGCCAGCAGCCCAGACAGGGGGCGAGGTATTGGGGTGGATACGCAGTATTTT	CASSPDRGRGIGVDTQYF
-	TRBV28	TRBJ1-1	-	TGTGCCACCAAGGGGAACATGAACACTGAAGCTTTCTTT	CATKGNMNTEAFF
-	TRBV7-3	TRBJ2-1	-	TGTGCCAGCAGCTCTCCCGGGACTCGCGGGACGGAGCAGTTCTTC	CASSSPGTRGTEQFF
-	TRBV21-1	TRBJ1-3	-	TGTGCCAGCAAGCCGCCGAGGGAAGGGTCTGGAAACACCATATATTTT	CASKPPREGSGNTIYF
once	TRBV19	TRBJ2-7	TRBD1	TGTGCCAGTAGTATGGGGACAGGGTCCTACGAGCAGTACTTC	CASSMGTGSYEQYF
-	TRBV2	TRBJ1-5	-	TGTGCCAGCAGTGAAGCGCTTCTACAGATTAATCAGCCCCAGCATTTT	CASSEALLQINQPQHF
-	TRBV5-4	TRBJ2-2	TRBD2	TGTGCCAGCAGGCCGGGACTAGCGGGTTCTAACACCGGGGAGCTGTTTTTT	CASRPGLAGSNTGELFF
once	TRBV5-6	TRBJ1-3	TRBD1	TGTGCCAGCAGCTCGCTCCGGGACAGCCCTGGAAACACCATATATTTT	CASSSLRDSPGNTIYF
-	TRBV19	TRBJ1-2	-	TGTGCCAGTAGCCCACAGGGTTTCTATGGCTACACCTTC	CASSPQGFYGYTF
-	TRBV4-2	TRBJ2-1	-	TGTGCCAGCAGCCCACACCCCACTCGCGGCGATGAGCAGTTCTTC	CASSPHPTRGDEQFF
-	TRBV30	TRBJ1-5	-	TGTGCCTGGAGTGTAAAGGGGTTGGGGCCCCAGCATTTT	CAWSVKGLGPQHF
-	TRBV6-5	TRBJ2-2	TRBD1	TGTGCCACCTCCAGGGACAGCACGAACACCGGGGAGCTGTTTTTT	CATSRDSTNTGELFF
-	TRBV11-2	TRBJ1-6	-	TGTGCCAGCAGCTTAGTATTCCAGGGCCACCCCCTCCACTTT	CASSLVFQGHPLHF
-	TRBV12-5	TRBJ2-6	-	TGTGCTAGTGGTTTGGTGGTCGGAGTAGCTGGGGCCAACGTCCTGACTTTC	CASGLVVGVAGANVLTF
few	TRBV9	TRBJ2-2	-	TGTGCCAGCAGCGTAGATCCGAGGGCGGACCACGCGAACACCGGGGAGCTGTTTTTT	CASSVDPRADHANTGELFF
-	TRBV7-2	TRBJ2-3	TRBD2	TGTGCCAGCAGCATACTCGGGGGAGGGAAGATTGATACGCAGTATTTT	CASSILGGGKIDTQYF
once	TRBV5-1	TRBJ1-2	TRBD1	TGCGCCAGCAGCTTGATGCGACAGGGTGATGGCTACACCTTC	CASSLMRQGDGYTF
-	TRBV6-5	TRBJ2-5	-	TGTGCCAGCAAGAAACAGGCTAGCGAGTGGGAGACCCAGTACTTC	CASKKQASEWETQYF
-	TRBV19	TRBJ1-5	TRBD1	TGTGCCAGTATTACAGGGGCAGGCCAGCCCCAGCATTTT	CASITGAGQPQHF
-	TRBV30	TRBJ2-7	-	TGTGCCTGGAGTGTAGACAGACGGGCCTACGAGCAGTACTTC	CAWSVDRRAYEQYF
-	TRBV7-2	TRBJ1-5	TRBD1	TGTGCCAGCAGCTCCCGGACAGGGGGCAGCTATCAGCCCCAGCATTTT	CASSSRTGGSYQPQHF
once	TRBV7-2	TRBJ1-1	TRBD1	TGTGCCAGCAGCTTATCCGCGGACAGGGTCACTGAAGCTTTCTTT	CASSLSADRVTEAFF
-	TRBV5-1	TRBJ2-1	TRBD1	TGCGCCAGCAGCTTGGGGGCGGGGACAGGCAATGAGCAGTTCTTC	CASSLGAGTGNEQFF
-	TRBV11-2	TRBJ2-5	-	TGTGCCAGCAGCTTTAACGTGAGAGAGACCCAGTACTTC	CASSFNVRETQYF
-	TRBV28	TRBJ2-7	TRBD1	TGTGCCAGCAGTTTAGTTACAGGGGGCGTCTACGAGCAGTACTTC	CASSLVTGGVYEQYF
-	TRBV5-1	TRBJ2-1	-	TGCGCCAGCAGCTTGGCCTCAGGGGTTGCCTACAATGAGCAGTTCTTC	CASSLASGVAYNEQFF
-	TRBV23-1	TRBJ2-2	TRBD1	TGCGCCAGCAGTCAATCGATCGACCCAGGGGGTTTAGGTAACACCGGGGAGCTGTTTTTT	CASSQSIDPGGLGNTGELFF
-	TRBV7-2	TRBJ2-5	-	TGTGCCAGCAGCCGCCGGGAGACCCAGTACTTC	CASSRRETQYF
-	TRBV30	TRBJ1-1	-	TGTGCCTGGAGTGTGAGCAGCGCCACTGAAGCTTTCTTT	CAWSVSSATEAFF
once	TRBV6-4	TRBJ2-1	TRBD2	TGTGCCAGCAGCGACATTAGCGGGGGAGGTAATGAGCAGTTCTTC	CASSDISGGGNEQFF
-	TRBV28	TRBJ2-4	-	TGTGCCAGCAGGCCTCGGAGCTACCGAGCCAAAAACATTCAGTACTTC	CASRPRSYRAKNIQYF
-	TRBV7-3	TRBJ2-3	TRBD1	TGTGCCAGCAGCTCAAAGACAGGGGCAGATACGCAGTATTTT	CASSSKTGADTQYF
-	TRBV6-6	TRBJ1-1	TRBD1	TGTGCCAGCAGGACGGGGGACAGTGAAGCTTTCTTT	CASRTGDSEAFF
-	TRBV11-3	TRBJ1-4	TRBD1	TGTGCCAGCAGCCCTCCCGGGACAGCAGCGCGGGAACTGTTTTTT	CASSPPGTAARELFF
-	TRBV6-5	TRBJ2-7	-	TGTGCCACAGGGGGGACCTACGAGCAGTACTTC	CATGGTYEQYF
-	TRBV18	TRBJ2-1	TRBD2	TGTGCCAGCTCACCCAGGACTAGCGGGAGATTGTACAATGAGCAGTTCTTC	CASSPRTSGRLYNEQFF
-	TRBV4-3	TRBJ2-5	-	TGCGCCAGCAGCCGCCTTTTCCTTCCCGGGGAGACCCAGTACTTC	CASSRLFLPGETQYF
-	TRBV12-3/TRBV12-4	TRBJ2-7	-	TGTGCCAGCAGTTTACAACAGGCGAACGAGCAGTACTTC	CASSLQQANEQYF
-	TRBV7-8	TRBJ2-1	-	TGTGCCAGCAGCCTACACACGGGGGATGAGCAGTTCTTC	CASSLHTGDEQFF
-	TRBV9	TRBJ1-5	-	TGTGCCAGCAGCGTCCGGAGGGGGGGCGCGGGGCAGCCCCAGCATTTT	CASSVRRGGAGQPQHF
-	TRBV28	TRBJ1-5	-	TGTGCCAGCAAGGAGTCCTTAGCGAATCAGCCCCAGCATTTT	CASKESLANQPQHF
-	TRBV7-2	TRBJ2-3	TRBD2	TGTGCCAGCAGCTCGACTAGCGGGGGCGTGGCAGATACGCAGTATTTT	CASSSTSGGVADTQYF